One and the same sample provided the 14 T cell receptor beta chains below, sequenced in a study of blood T cells in healthy people across ages. Together with a sample-barcoded 5' primer, a J-beta primer mix was included in a second PCR lasting about 7 to 12 cycles. From the 5' RACE reads, TCRdb called clonotypes with MiXCR, one entry per CDR3 protein. The table lists approximately 700,000 distinct CDR3 sequences, roughly 32% of them singletons, with 15% in the top ten. The sequenced sample consisted of blood. These TCRs come from a woman at least 80 years old in good health.

This clonotype was counted many times. The gene calls are TRBV9 and TRBJ2-1; 10 positions match TRBD1. The V segment lost 5 bases and the J segment 7 bases; nucleotides outside the gene matches: 9. This CDR3 comprises 15 residues. The germline CDR1 and CDR2 sequences are SGDLS and YYNGEE. The CDR3 loop is CASSSGTGVLNEQFF. In nucleotides, the CDR3 is TGTGCCAGCAGTTCCGGGACAGGGGTTTTAAATGAGCAGTTCTTC.

This clonotype was counted only a few times. This sequence joins TRBV3-1 and TRBJ2-3; TRBD2 aligns across 7 bases. After removal of 0 bases from V and 0 bases from J, the junction contained 6 bases not matched to a gene. CDR3 length: 17 amino acids. Germline-derived CDR1 and CDR2 are LGHDT and YNNKEL (reference sequence). CDR3 protein: CASSQDIGGFSTDTQYF. The CDR3 DNA sequence: TGTGCCAGCAGCCAAGATATCGGGGGGTTTAGCACAGATACGCAGTATTTT.

The table lists this clonotype with many counts. This sequence joins TRBV27 and TRBJ2-7; D tentatively reads TRBD1 or TRBD2 (5 bases each). Trimming shortened V by 6 bases and J by 0 bases, and 6 bases separated the two germline ends. The CDR3 spans 12 residues. Germline assignment: CDR1 MNHEY and CDR2 SMNVEV (reference sequence). The CDR3 region is CASRGDSYEQYF. DNA for the CDR3: TGTGCCAGCAGGGGGGACTCCTACGAGCAGTACTTC.

CDR3 bases: TGTGCCAGCAAGGAGGGACAGGGATACCAGCCCCAGCATTTT. It yields the protein CASKEGQGYQPQHF. V usage is TRBV6-2 or TRBV6-3 and J usage is TRBJ1-5, with 9 bases identical to TRBD1. In germline, CDR1 is MNHEY, CDR2 SVGEGT. The CDR3 loop spans 14 amino acids. Unmatched junction bases numbered 8, after V lost 7 bases and J lost 7 bases.

Comment on this clonotype: One end of the junction is discordant with germline, which a read error may explain. The chain recombines TRBV7-9 with TRBJ2-3; 8 positions match TRBD1. The germline gives CDR1 SEHNR, CDR2 FQNEAQ (reference sequence). CDR3 length: 17 amino acids. The CDR3: CASSPPPDRERTDTQYF. For the CDR3, the DNA is TGTGCCAGCAGCCCCCCCCCGGACAGGGAACGCACGGATACGCAGTATTTT.

The chain is built from TRBV28 and TRBJ2-2, with a weak D call TRBD1 (6 bases). V lost 6 bases, J lost 5 bases, and 19 bases lay in between. Germline V gene sequence: CDR1 MDHEN, CDR2 SYDVKM. This CDR3 comprises 16 residues. CDR3 bases: TGTGCCAGCAGGGAAAACTTTCAGGGGTATACCGGGGAGCTGTTTTTT. Translation gives CASRENFQGYTGELFF.

The chain recombines TRBV10-3 with TRBJ2-7; 8 bases match TRBD1. The end of the DNA fits TRBJ2-5 better, so the J call may be wrong. This CDR3 contains 14 residues. From germline, CDR1 is ENHRY and CDR2 SYGVKD. This CDR3 reads CAIRGQVASETQYF. The CDR3 bases are TGTGCCATCAGGGGACAGGTCGCATCAGAGACCCAGTACTTC.

This clonotype came up many times. This rearrangement joins TRBV10-3 to TRBJ2-3; 9 positions agree with TRBD1. There are 15 residues in the CDR3. Germline V lookup: CDR1 ENHRY, CDR2 SYGVKD. V gave up 4 bases and J gave up 1 base; unmatched junction bases: 3. CDR3 loop: CAISARDRGTDTQYF. The CDR3, as DNA: TGTGCCATCAGTGCCCGGGACAGGGGCACAGATACGCAGTATTTT.

This clonotype was seen at least ten times. The J gene is TRBJ1-6, the V gene TRBV12-3 or TRBV12-4, with TRBD1 matching 7 bases. This CDR3 is built from 14 residues. The V and J ends lost 3 bases and 7 bases, in that order; junction bases with no gene match: 3. The CDR3 spells CASSLDRRNSPLHF. DNA for the CDR3: TGTGCCAGCAGTTTGGACAGGCGCAATTCACCCCTCCACTTT.

The chain employs TRBV5-1 and TRBJ1-1, with a possible D match to TRBD1 (5 bases). This CDR3 contains 17 residues. The V and J ends lost 0 bases and 0 bases respectively, with 15 bases between them. Germline V gene data show CDR1 as SGHRS and CDR2 as YFSETQ. CDR3 nucleotides: TGCGCCAGCAGCTTGGAGGCGACAGTGAACCTGAACACTGAAGCTTTCTTT. This sequence encodes CASSLEATVNLNTEAFF.

A single count supports this clonotype. The CDR3 loop reads CASSVSVGNQPQHF. As DNA, the CDR3 is TGTGCCAGCAGTGTCTCTGTCGGCAATCAGCCCCAGCATTTT. The chain joins TRBV6-1 to TRBJ1-5; D gene uncertain. The germline CDR1 and CDR2 sequences are MNHNS and SASEGT. V dropped 4 bases and J dropped 2 bases, with 9 bases sitting between them. The CDR3 runs 14 residues.

The genes are TRBV5-4 and TRBJ1-1; a possible D gene is TRBD1 (5 bases). V gave up 4 bases and J gave up 1 base, with 14 bases separating them. The CDR3 is 15 amino acids. Per germline, CDR1 SGHNT and CDR2 YYREEE (reference sequence). The CDR3 bases are TGTGCCAGCAGCACGAAGGACGGGGGGAACACTGAAGCTTTCTTT. Its protein is CASSTKDGGNTEAFF.

In this sample, this clonotype turned up a few times. This rearrangement joins TRBV5-5 to TRBJ1-5; no firm D call. Trimming removed 3 bases from V and 6 bases from J, with 13 bases in between. Germline V gene data show CDR1 as SGHKS and CDR2 as YYEKEE (reference sequence). The CDR3 contains 14 residues. CDR3 nucleotide sequence: TGTGCCAGCAGCTGGATGCTATCAGCTCAGCCCCAGCATTTT. Translating it yields CASSWMLSAQPQHF.

This clonotype came up a few times. One junction end does not reproduce the germline sequence, and a read error may be involved. V usage is TRBV6-6 and J usage is TRBJ2-6, with a weak D call TRBD1 (5 bases). Germline CDR1 is MNHNY and CDR2 is SVGAGI (reference sequence). The CDR3 covers 16 residues. As DNA, the CDR3 is TGTGCCAGCAGCACCCGCCGGAGCTCTGGGGCCAACGTCCGGACTTTC. Protein product: CASSTRRSSGANVRTF.